Following are 19 T cell receptor beta chains from one sample sequenced in a study of T cell repertoires and Cas9 in healthy adults. Assay: immunoSEQ multiplex PCR; the TCRdb copy retains only in-frame clones and omits some. The sample consists of fewer than 25,000 clones, roughly nine tenths of them appearing once. What was sequenced was CD4+ effector T cells (CD127+, CD25-, CD137-, CD154-) from PBMCs; culture status not recorded. These TCRs come from a human donor in good health.

This chain connects TRBV7-9 to TRBJ2-5; 8 nucleotides agree with TRBD1. V gave up 1 base and J gave up 4 bases; unmatched junction bases: 2. CDR1 is SEHNR and CDR2 is FQNEAQ in the germline V gene (reference sequence). The CDR3 covers 14 residues. The CDR3 nucleotides read TGTGCCAGCAGCTTAGTCGACAGGGGAGAGACCCAGTACTTC. Its protein is CASSLVDRGETQYF.

The chain's CDR3 is CASSLAHHLQETQYF. The CDR3 DNA sequence: TGTGCCAGCAGCTTAGCGCACCACTTACAAGAGACCCAGTACTTC. The rearrangement uses TRBV7-2 and TRBJ2-5; D uncertain. Germline V gene data show CDR1 as SGHTA and CDR2 as FQGNSA. The CDR3 loop spans 15 amino acids. Deletions cut 0 bases from V and 2 bases from J, with 10 bases between.

CDR3 coding DNA: TGTGCCAGCACCGAAAATTACGAGCAGTACTTC. This encodes CASTENYEQYF. The gene calls are TRBV7-2 and TRBJ2-7, with D unresolved. The V end was cut by 7 bases, the J end by 4 bases, with 8 bases between. Germline V CDR1 and CDR2: SGHTA, FQGNSA. There are 11 residues in the CDR3.

The CDR3 loop is CASGRQGDEKLFF. For the CDR3, the DNA is TGTGCCAGCGGTCGACAGGGAGATGAAAAACTGTTTTTT. The J gene is TRBJ1-4, the V gene TRBV6-1, with 7 bases matching TRBD1. The germline V gene encodes CDR1 MNHNS and CDR2 SASEGT. The CDR3 runs to 13 residues. V dropped 8 bases and J dropped 6; count of bases not matched to a gene: 6.

This chain connects TRBV19 to TRBJ1-5, with TRBD1 matching over 7 bases. The CDR3 runs to 14 residues. V dropped 7 bases and J dropped 5; count of bases not matched to a gene: 8. Germline V gives CDR1 LNHDA, CDR2 SQIVND (reference sequence). CDR3 sequence reads: CASTPRQGYQPQHF. CDR3 nucleotide sequence: TGTGCCAGTACCCCCCGACAGGGCTATCAGCCCCAGCATTTT.

The J gene is TRBJ2-2, the V gene TRBV4-1; weak D call: TRBD1 (5 bases). Germline-derived CDR1 and CDR2 are MGHRA and YSYEKL. The V end was cut by 6 bases, the J end by 7 bases, with 12 bases between. This CDR3 region has 13 residues. The CDR3 nucleotides read TGCGCCAGCAGACCGCGACAGCTCGGGGAGCTGTTTTTT. It translates to CASRPRQLGELFF.

This clone was recorded only once. For the CDR3, the DNA is TGTGCCAGCAGCAAGTGGGGGACAGGGTTGGGTGGCTACACCTTC. Its protein product is CASSKWGTGLGGYTF. V gene TRBV21-1 combines with J gene TRBJ1-2; the D call TRBD1 from the table was never checked on the DNA. TRBV21-1 is a pseudogene segment. There are 15 residues in the CDR3.

The rearrangement joins TRBV5-1 to TRBJ2-3; the match to TRBD2 covers 7 bases. CDR3 length equals 15 residues. The germline CDR1 and CDR2 sequences are SGHRS and YFSETQ. V lost 4 bases to trimming and J lost 3 bases; unmatched junction nucleotides: 8. Here the CDR3 reads CASSRGDQGTDTQYF. The CDR3 DNA sequence: TGCGCCAGCAGCCGGGGGGACCAGGGTACAGATACGCAGTATTTT.

The chain couples TRBV18 to TRBJ2-6; D perhaps matches TRBD1 (6 bases). Germline V gene data show CDR1 as KGHSH and CDR2 as LQKENI. V shed 1 base and J shed 3 bases, with 13 bases lying between them. This CDR3 spans 17 amino acids. The CDR3 region is CASSPRKRGYGANVLTF. CDR3 DNA sequence: TGTGCCAGCTCACCACGCAAGAGGGGGTATGGGGCCAACGTCCTGACTTTC.

The V gene is TRBV7-2, the J gene TRBJ2-7, with 9 bases matching TRBD2. This CDR3 is built from 15 residues. With 1 base clipped from V and 2 bases from J, the junction kept 3 bases outside the gene matches. Germline values: CDR1 SGHTA, CDR2 FQGNSA. In DNA, the CDR3 is TGTGCCAGCAGCTTAGGCGGGGGGGCCGCCTACGAGCAGTACTTC. Translating it yields CASSLGGGAAYEQYF.

V and J are TRBV19 and TRBJ1-5; weak D call: TRBD1 (5 bases). Germline V gene data show CDR1 as LNHDA and CDR2 as SQIVND (reference sequence). The CDR3 loop spans 16 amino acids. V was pared by 7 bases and J by 4 bases, with 20 bases between. For the CDR3, the DNA is TGTGCCAGTATGGTAATAACGGGACGGATAAATCAGCCCCAGCATTTT. Translation gives CASMVITGRINQPQHF.

The V gene is TRBV7-9, the J gene TRBJ2-5; 8 bases match TRBD1. The J call may be incorrect, as the DNA end agrees better with TRBJ2-7. CDR1 SEHNR and CDR2 FQNEAQ come from the germline V gene (reference sequence). The CDR3 length is 13 residues. The CDR3: CASGDRLYYEQYF. The CDR3 coding sequence is TGTGCCAGCGGGGACAGGCTTTACTACGAGCAGTACTTC.

The rearrangement uses TRBV6-1 and TRBJ2-3, with no clear D. V lost 4 bases and J lost 2, with 13 bases in between. The germline V gene has CDR1 MNHNS and CDR2 SASEGT. The CDR3 is made up of 15 amino acids. The CDR3 sequence: CASSGSTVPTDTQYF. CDR3 DNA: TGTGCCAGCAGTGGGTCTACAGTTCCCACAGATACGCAGTATTTT.

The chain is built from TRBV2 and TRBJ2-4, with 9 bases aligning to TRBD1. CDR3 length: 19 amino acids. Germline V lookup: CDR1 SNHLY, CDR2 FYNNEI. Unmatched junction bases numbered 14, after V lost 5 bases and J lost 0 bases. The CDR3 region is CASSFLTGGNVLAKNIQYF. The CDR3 bases are TGTGCCAGCAGTTTCCTGACAGGGGGAAATGTACTAGCCAAAAACATTCAGTACTTC.

The J gene is TRBJ1-3, the V gene TRBV5-1, with D hard to call. Germline loops: CDR1 SGHRS, CDR2 YFSETQ. The CDR3 consists of 15 residues. Trimming left V 5 bases short and J 1 base short, with 13 bases between. The CDR3 region has the DNA TGCGCCAGCAGACCGGCAAAGGGATCTGGAAACACCATATATTTT. This encodes CASRPAKGSGNTIYF.

This clone has a single count. V is TRBV7-3 and J is TRBJ1-2; D is possibly TRBD1 (5 bases). This CDR3 is built from 15 residues. The germline V gene has CDR1 SGHTA and CDR2 FQGTGA. Trimming removed 3 bases from V and 9 bases from J, with 20 bases in between. The CDR3 loop is CASSLTGTPGSSYTF. As DNA, the CDR3 is TGTGCCAGCAGCTTGACCGGGACGCCAGGAAGTAGCTACACCTTC.

The chain couples TRBV5-4 to TRBJ1-2; 8 bases map to TRBD1. CDR1 is SGHNT and CDR2 is YYREEE in the germline V gene (reference sequence). V dropped 5 bases and J dropped 1; count of bases not matched to a gene: 7. The CDR3 length is 15 residues. CDR3 loop: CASRFQGANNYGYTF. The CDR3 DNA is TGTGCCAGCAGGTTCCAGGGGGCCAATAACTATGGCTACACCTTC.

This chain uses TRBV5-1 with TRBJ2-5; D uncertain. Trimming shortened V by 4 bases and J by 2 bases, and 3 bases separated the two germline ends. Germline values: CDR1 SGHRS, CDR2 YFSETQ. The CDR3 loop spans 11 amino acids. CDR3 coding DNA: TGCGCCAGCAGCGCGCAAGAGACCCAGTACTTC. Translation gives CASSAQETQYF.

This clone was counted once. V and J are TRBV4-1 and TRBJ2-7; tentative D call: TRBD1 (6 bases). Germline CDR1 and CDR2: MGHRA and YSYEKL. Trimming left V 8 bases short and J 3 bases short, with 11 bases between. This CDR3 region has 12 residues. As DNA, the CDR3 is TGCGCCAGCCGGGGACAAGGCTACGAGCAGTACTTC. Protein: CASRGQGYEQYF.